A single count supports the clone carrying this T cell receptor beta chain. This CDR3 is also generated by other DNA sequences in the sample. The data were taken from a study of shared clonotypes between healthy human individuals. Trimming removed 0 bases from V and 0 bases from J, with 9 bases in between. The CDR3 is 15 amino acids. CDR1 SGHRS and CDR2 YFSETQ come from the germline V gene. Measured with immunoSEQ multiplex PCR; TCRdb has only the in-frame clones, and not every one. The sample lists 2 million to 3 million clones, roughly 93% seen once, with approximately 0.37% in the top ten. The sample taken for sequencing was naive CD4+ T cells from PBMCs. The subset here: CD45RA+ positively selected. The rearrangement links TRBV5-1 to TRBJ1-1; no clear D gene. The sequence was obtained from a man aged 18-30 years in good health. Some clones in this sample may be carry-over from other donors' samples. CDR3: CASSLDSPMNTEAFF. The CDR3 nucleotides read TGCGCCAGCAGCTTGGACTCCCCGATGAACACTGAAGCTTTCTTT.